The rows below give T cell receptor beta chains drawn from one sample of a study of shared clonotypes between healthy human individuals. The method was immunoSEQ multiplex PCR; TCRdb's version includes in-frame clones alone and lacks a portion of them. Seen here are around 1,100,000 clones, roughly 80% observed once, and the top ten hold 0.89%. Sequenced: memory CD4+ T cells from PBMCs. The origin of the receptors is a man aged 18-30 years in good health. Some clones in this sample may be carry-over from other donors' samples. The CDR3 runs from the conserved cysteine through the conserved F or W. Fields, in order: clone size, J gene, D gene, V gene, CDR3 protein, CDR3 DNA. D genes are given only for firm matches. Clone size, where shown, is once, few, many, or a class for clones that have expanded.

>.|TRBJ2-7|TRBD2|TRBV28
CASTINGLAGGYEQYF
TGTGCCAGCACCATTAACGGACTAGCGGGAGGTTACGAGCAGTACTTC
>.|TRBJ2-2|TRBD2|TRBV5-1
CASSSPTSGSPGELFF
TGCGCCAGCAGCTCACCTACTAGCGGGTCCCCCGGGGAGCTGTTTTTT
>.|TRBJ1-2|.|TRBV5-8
CASSFRNPRGYTF
TGTGCCAGCAGCTTCCGCAACCCGAGGGGCTACACCTTC
>many|TRBJ1-5|.|TRBV5-1
CASSLGTENQPQHF
TGCGCCAGCAGCTTGGGGACAGAAAATCAGCCCCAGCATTTT
>.|TRBJ1-3|TRBD1|TRBV12-5
CASGLITGGSGNTIYF
TGTGCTAGTGGTTTGATAACAGGGGGCTCTGGAAACACCATATATTTT
>many|TRBJ1-2|.|TRBV4-1
CASSPPAGTYGYTF
TGCGCCAGCAGCCCCCCGGCAGGGACCTATGGCTACACCTTC
>.|TRBJ1-5|.|TRBV28
CASSPWMEGQPQHF
TGTGCCAGCAGTCCCTGGATGGAGGGTCAGCCCCAGCATTTT
>.|TRBJ1-3|.|TRBV5-1
CASSLVGGSYSGNTIYF
TGCGCCAGCAGCTTGGTTGGCGGCAGTTACTCTGGAAACACCATATATTTT
>once|TRBJ2-2|.|TRBV6-7
CASSYTPPGKGGTGELFF
TGTGCCAGCAGTTACACCCCCCCCGGCAAAGGAGGCACCGGGGAGCTGTTTTTT
>once|TRBJ2-7|TRBD2|TRBV7-8
CASSLRTSGSPTYEQYF
TGTGCCAGCAGCTTACGGACTAGCGGGAGCCCCACCTACGAGCAGTACTTC
>.|TRBJ2-5|TRBD1|TRBV27
CASREGRGRQETQYF
TGTGCCAGCAGGGAAGGCAGGGGGCGCCAAGAGACCCAGTACTTC
>.|TRBJ2-3|.|TRBV5-6
CASSGSGNLDTQYF
TGTGCCAGCAGCGGATCAGGGAATTTAGATACGCAGTATTTT
>.|TRBJ2-2|.|TRBV10-2
CASVRLTGELFF
TGCGCCAGCGTCCGACTCACCGGGGAGCTGTTTTTT
>few|TRBJ2-1|.|TRBV5-4
CASSLLAADNEQFF
TGTGCCAGCAGCTTGTTAGCGGCTGACAATGAGCAGTTCTTC
>.|TRBJ2-7|.|TRBV18
CASSPRTAVLEQYF
TGTGCCAGCTCACCTAGGACAGCCGTACTGGAGCAGTACTTC
>many|TRBJ1-1|.|TRBV10-2
CASSVDRDTEAFF
TGCGCCAGCAGTGTTGACAGAGACACTGAAGCTTTCTTT
>.|TRBJ1-5|.|TRBV6-5
CASSYLNQPQHF
TGTGCCAGCAGTTACCTAAATCAGCCCCAGCATTTT
>.|TRBJ2-1|.|TRBV30
CAWSPNGWDNEQFF
TGTGCCTGGAGTCCGAACGGCTGGGACAATGAGCAGTTCTTC
>.|TRBJ2-3|.|TRBV28
CATNGDTQYF
TGTGCCACCAACGGGGATACGCAGTATTTT
>.|TRBJ1-4|.|TRBV5-1
CASRENNEKLFF
TGCGCCTCGCGGGAGAATAATGAAAAACTGTTTTTT
>.|TRBJ2-5|.|TRBV6-6
CASSPGLRGGETQYF
TGTGCCAGCAGCCCGGGCCTCAGGGGTGGGGAGACCCAGTACTTC
>.|TRBJ2-7|TRBD1|TRBV30
CAWSRTGGYEQYF
TGTGCCTGGAGTAGGACAGGGGGCTACGAGCAGTACTTC
>.|TRBJ2-5|.|TRBV5-1
CASSVGGGETQYF
TGCGCCAGCAGCGTTGGAGGGGGAGAGACCCAGTACTTC
>few|TRBJ1-1|.|TRBV30
CAWSPGTEAFF
TGTGCCTGGAGCCCCGGAACTGAAGCTTTCTTT
>.|TRBJ2-1|.|TRBV7-3
CASSLEVGLHVPYEQFF
TGTGCCAGCAGCTTAGAGGTCGGTCTTCATGTCCCCTACGAGCAGTTCTTC
>.|TRBJ1-5|TRBD1|TRBV10-3
CAIRERDSWEQPQHF
TGTGCCATCAGAGAGCGGGACAGTTGGGAACAGCCCCAGCATTTT
>.|TRBJ1-3|.|TRBV5-5
CASSFIGGSGNTIYF
TGTGCCAGCAGCTTTATCGGGGGATCTGGAAACACCATATATTTT
>.|TRBJ2-7|TRBD1|TRBV28
CASSFRGRSYEQYF
TGTGCCAGCAGTTTCAGGGGGCGATCCTACGAGCAGTACTTC
>.|TRBJ1-4|.|TRBV7-8
CASSLRTGLREKLFF
TGTGCCAGCAGCTTACGAACAGGGCTTCGGGAAAAACTGTTTTTT
>.|TRBJ2-3|TRBD2|TRBV30
CASGLADSTDTQYF
TGTGCTAGCGGACTAGCTGATAGCACAGATACGCAGTATTTT
>once|TRBJ2-3|TRBD2|TRBV5-1
CASSPLAGASTDTQYF
TGCGCCAGCAGCCCTTTAGCGGGAGCTAGCACAGATACGCAGTATTTT
>.|TRBJ2-7|.|TRBV4-2
CASSQEEVMVEQYF
TGTGCCAGCAGCCAAGAGGAGGTAATGGTGGAGCAGTACTTC
>many|TRBJ1-2|TRBD1|TRBV7-9
CASSLRPTGGYGYTF
TGTGCCAGCAGCTTACGCCCTACAGGGGGCTATGGCTACACCTTC
>.|TRBJ2-3|.|TRBV27
CASSPGRSTTDTQYF
TGTGCCAGCAGCCCCGGGCGGAGTACCACAGATACGCAGTATTTT
>.|TRBJ2-2|TRBD2|TRBV11-3
CASSFGGTPGTGELFF
TGTGCCAGCAGCTTCGGGGGGACCCCGGGGACCGGGGAGCTGTTTTTT
>.|TRBJ2-3|TRBD1|TRBV14
CASSSRPGQGYTDTQYF
TGTGCCAGCAGCTCCCGGCCGGGACAGGGATACACAGATACGCAGTATTTT
>.|TRBJ1-1|TRBD1|TRBV5-1
CASSLGGQGFNTEAFF
TGCGCCAGCAGCTTGGGAGGACAGGGGTTCAACACTGAAGCTTTCTTT
>.|TRBJ2-1|TRBD2|TRBV11-3
CASSLDSPREGGYNEQFF
TGTGCCAGCAGCTTAGATTCCCCGCGGGAGGGGGGCTACAATGAGCAGTTCTTC
>.|TRBJ2-5|TRBD2|TRBV5-1
CASSLTSAQETQYF
TGCGCCAGCAGCTTGACTAGCGCCCAAGAGACCCAGTACTTC
>few|TRBJ2-3|.|TRBV5-4
CASSPILETTDTQYF
TGTGCCAGCAGCCCCATTTTAGAGACCACAGATACGCAGTATTTT